These 16 T cell receptor beta chains share one sample of origin, sequenced in a study of Graves' ophthalmopathy and Graves' hyperthyroidism. Amplification of TCR beta CDR3 regions used RNA transcripts. The workflow started with a first-round RT-PCR run with HTBI primers and then moved on to a second-round multiplex PCR. TCRdb analysed the multiplex PCR reads with MiXCR anew, one entry per CDR3 protein. The sample records about 380,000 distinct CDR3 sequences, just over 15% being singletons. Sequencing was performed on peripheral blood. The receptors were sampled from a woman in her late teens or twenties with stable Graves' hyperthyroidism.

This clonotype was counted ten times or more. The gene calls are TRBV19 and TRBJ1-2; TRBD1 matches 7 bases. The CDR3 is made up of 13 amino acids. The germline gives CDR1 LNHDA, CDR2 SQIVND (reference sequence). With 6 bases clipped from V and 4 bases from J, the junction kept 5 bases outside the gene matches. The CDR3, as DNA: TGTGCCAGTAGGCCACAGGGGACCTATGGCTACACCTTC. Encoded protein: CASRPQGTYGYTF.

The sample holds many counts of this clonotype. V usage is TRBV19 and J usage is TRBJ1-5, with 10 bases that match TRBD1. V was clipped by 5 bases and J by 7 bases; unmatched bases: 11. From germline, CDR1 is LNHDA and CDR2 SQIVND (reference sequence). This CDR3 comprises 16 residues. In nucleotides, the CDR3 is TGTGCCAGTAGTCCCCGGGACAGGGGCCACTGGCAGCCCCAGCATTTT. Translation gives CASSPRDRGHWQPQHF. Together with reference TRBV19 and TRBJ1-5, the CDR3 gives the full variable domain: DGGITQSPKYLFRKEGQNVTLSCEQNLNHDAMYWYRQDPGQGLRLIYYSQIVNDFQKGDIAEGYSVSREKKESFPLTVTSAQKNPTAFYLCASSPRDRGHWQPQHFGDGTRLSIL.

This clonotype was observed many times. The genes are TRBV12-3 or TRBV12-4 and TRBJ1-2, with 10 bases aligning to TRBD1. V gave up 5 bases and J gave up 6 bases; unmatched junction bases: 6. The length of the CDR3 is 14 residues. The CDR3 region has the DNA TGTGCCAGCAGTAGACAGGGGGCAATCGATGGCTACACCTTC. It codes for CASSRQGAIDGYTF.

This clonotype was counted ten times or more. V and J are TRBV12-3 or TRBV12-4 and TRBJ2-4; 11 positions match TRBD1. The CDR3 consists of 12 residues. With V trimmed by 7 bases and J by 11 bases, 4 bases remained unmatched. The CDR3 region is CASTRTGGVQYF. CDR3 nucleotide sequence: TGTGCCAGCACCCGGACAGGGGGCGTTCAGTACTTC.

This clonotype was detected ten times or more. The V gene is TRBV19, the J gene TRBJ2-7; no firm D call. This CDR3 has 14 amino acids. Deletions cut 4 bases from V and 2 bases from J, with 12 bases between. CDR1 is LNHDA, CDR2 SQIVND, per germline (reference sequence). CDR3 nucleotides: TGTGCCAGTAGTACCACGGGCGCCGCCTACGAGCAGTACTTC. It encodes CASSTTGAAYEQYF.

This clonotype has ten or more counts. This chain connects TRBV10-3 to TRBJ2-5, with D possibly being TRBD2 (5 bases). V was trimmed by 3 bases and J by 0 bases, leaving 14 bases between them. The CDR3 extends over 16 amino acids. Germline loops: CDR1 ENHRY, CDR2 SYGVKD. CDR3 protein: CAISESAMTNQETQYF. The CDR3 DNA reads TGTGCCATCAGTGAATCGGCGATGACTAACCAAGAGACCCAGTACTTC.

This clonotype was recorded at least ten times. The chain uses TRBV6-1 and TRBJ1-3; no clear D. The CDR3 totals 11 residues. V was shortened by 1 base and J by 9 bases, with 4 bases between the two germline ends. Per germline, CDR1 MNHNS and CDR2 SASEGT. In DNA form, the CDR3 reads TGTGCCAGCAGTGAAGTTGGCACCATATATTTT. Protein: CASSEVGTIYF.

The sample holds many counts of this clonotype. The rearrangement uses TRBV28 and TRBJ1-2; possible D gene TRBD1, 6 bases. Trimming took 5 bases from V and 9 from J, leaving 22 bases between them. The CDR3 loop spans 15 amino acids. The germline V gene encodes CDR1 MDHEN and CDR2 SYDVKM. As DNA, the CDR3 is TGTGCCAGCAGTAGCCCCCCAGGGGCTATGTCGCGCTACACCTTC. Protein: CASSSPPGAMSRYTF.

Notes on this clonotype: A much larger clone sits a single nucleotide away, making a read error possible. The chain combines TRBV27 with TRBJ2-7, with unresolved D. CDR1 and CDR2 (germline): MNHEY, SMNVEV (reference sequence). The CDR3 runs 13 residues. In DNA, the CDR3 is TGTGCCGGCAGTTTCGGGTTGGCTTACGAGCAGTACTTC. This translates into CAGSFGLAYEQYF.

This clonotype came up many times. This chain uses TRBV19 with TRBJ1-3; 8 bases agree with TRBD1. Per the germline V gene, CDR1 is LNHDA and CDR2 is SQIVND (reference sequence). V trimming: 5 bases; J trimming: 2 bases; junction bases outside the gene matches: 8. The CDR3 has 16 amino acids. The CDR3 region has the DNA TGTGCCAGTAGTTCGCGACAGGGGATCACTGGAAACACCATATATTTT. Translated, it gives CASSSRQGITGNTIYF.

This clonotype occurred many times. This chain links TRBV2 with TRBJ1-2, with D possibly matching TRBD1 (5 bases). This CDR3 is 14 amino acids long. Trimming stripped 5 bases from V and 8 bases from J, with 18 bases between. In germline, CDR1 is SNHLY, CDR2 FYNNEI. CDR3 region: CASSPSWDPSGYTF. The CDR3 coding sequence is TGTGCCAGCAGTCCCTCATGGGACCCTAGCGGCTACACCTTC.

This clonotype was recorded many times. CDR3 DNA: TGTGCCAGCATTAGTCCGACCCAGGGGACTGAAGCTTTCTTT. Protein sequence: CASISPTQGTEAFF. This chain links TRBV6-2 or TRBV6-3 with TRBJ1-1, with D perhaps matching TRBD1 (6 bases). This CDR3 region has 14 residues. Trimming cost V 7 bases and J 5 bases, with 17 bases left between them. CDR1 and CDR2 (germline): MNHEY, SVGEGT.

This clonotype was seen repeatedly, ten times or more. The chain couples TRBV20-1 to TRBJ1-1; the D is unclear. CDR3 length equals 14 residues. CDR1 and CDR2 (germline): DFQATT, SNEGSKA (reference sequence). Trimming cost V 2 bases and J 0 bases, with 10 bases left between them. CDR3: CSARLVSMNTEAFF. CDR3 nucleotide sequence: TGCAGTGCTAGACTGGTATCTATGAACACTGAAGCTTTCTTT.

Comments on this clonotype: This may come from a read error, since a much larger clone is one base off. The chain couples TRBV5-1 to TRBJ2-7; 8 bases fit TRBD1. There are 13 residues in the CDR3. CDR1 and CDR2 from the germline V gene are SGHRS and YFSETQ. CDR3 sequence reads: CSSSMDRDYEQYF. CDR3 nucleotides: TGCTCCAGCAGCATGGACAGGGACTACGAGCAGTACTTC. The whole variable domain, remainder taken from reference TRBV5-1 and TRBJ2-7, is KAGVTQTPRYLIKTRGQQVTLSCSPISGHRSVSWYQQTPGQGLQFLFEYFSETQRNKGNFPGRFSGRQFSNSRSEMNVSTLELGDSALYLCSSSMDRDYEQYFGPGTRLTVT.

In this sample, this clonotype turned up many times. CDR3 sequence (DNA): TGTGCCAGTAGTACCCGAGTGGGAACTGAAGCTTTCTTT. Residues: CASSTRVGTEAFF. The rearrangement uses TRBV19 and TRBJ1-1; D is undetermined. The CDR3 consists of 13 residues. V shed 4 bases and J shed 5 bases, with 11 bases lying between them. Germline V gene sequence: CDR1 LNHDA, CDR2 SQIVND (reference sequence).

This clonotype was counted at least ten times. The chain has TRBV7-8 and TRBJ2-7; the D gene could be TRBD1 or TRBD2 (5 bases each). There are 16 residues in the CDR3. V lost 2 bases and J 4 bases, leaving 18 bases between the germline ends. Germline V CDR1 and CDR2: SGHVS, FQNEAQ. CDR3 DNA sequence: TGTGCCAGCAGCTTAAGTGGGGCGCCCGGAGGATACGAGCAGTACTTC. Translating it yields CASSLSGAPGGYEQYF.